The 28 T cell receptor beta chains given below trace back to one sample, sequenced in a study of shared clonotypes between healthy human individuals (dated by TCRdb to the early 2020s). CD8 naive samples consisted of CD45RO-negative cells that were positively selected for CCR7, yielding a CD45RA+CCR7+ population without TemRA cells. Library preparation was by the immunoSEQ multiplex PCR assay. The source is immuneACCESS, and TCRdb retained only in-frame sequences with V and J called. Part of the clones is not carried over; for the studies checked, unresolved V genes explain less than half of this, and the remainder is unexplained. This sample is represented by millions of clones; about 93% of them were singletons. The ten largest clones add up to 1.7% of the sample. Input material: naive CD8+ T cells from PBMCs. Explained via the paper, the cell subset or site label denotes: CD45RA+CCR7+. The receptors were gathered from a man younger than 30 in good health. Some clones in this sample may be carry-over from other donors' samples.

The V and J genes are TRBV27 and TRBJ2-7; TRBD2 agrees at 9 bases. CDR1 and CDR2 from the germline V gene are MNHEY and SMNVEV (reference sequence). J lost 4 bases, V lost 5 bases, and 6 bases had no gene match. The CDR3 sequence is 14 residues long. CDR3 DNA: TGTGCCAGCAGTGTTAGCGGGAGCTGGTACGAGCAGTACTTC. This codes for CASSVSGSWYEQYF.

The V and J genes are TRBV7-8 and TRBJ2-3, with 10 bases that match TRBD2. V lost 5 bases and J lost 1; bases outside the gene matches: 9. Germline CDR1 SGHVS, CDR2 FQNEAQ. This CDR3 has 17 amino acids. For the CDR3, the DNA is TGTGCCAGCAGCCCAGAGATCGGACTAGCGGGCACAGATACGCAGTATTTT. Amino acid sequence: CASSPEIGLAGTDTQYF.

The rearrangement joins TRBV13 to TRBJ2-3; TRBD1 might be the D (6 bases). Germline V gene data show CDR1 as PRHDT and CDR2 as FYEKMQ (reference sequence). This CDR3 contains 14 residues. The ends were cut back, 3 bases at V and 1 base at J, with 8 bases in the middle. In DNA, the CDR3 is TGTGCCAGCAGCTTCAGGGGTGGCACAGATACGCAGTATTTT. It encodes CASSFRGGTDTQYF.

The chain has TRBV27 and TRBJ1-2, with 7 nucleotides matching TRBD1. The V segment lost 4 bases and the J segment 6 bases; nucleotides outside the gene matches: 2. The germline gives CDR1 MNHEY, CDR2 SMNVEV (reference sequence). The length of the CDR3 is 12 residues. CDR3 in amino acids: CASSSTGDGYTF. The DNA for the CDR3 is TGTGCCAGCAGTTCAACAGGGGATGGCTACACCTTC.

The chain is built from TRBV9 and TRBJ2-1, with D hard to call. The germline V gene has CDR1 SGDLS and CDR2 YYNGEE. V was shortened by 1 base and J by 4 bases, with 15 bases between the two germline ends. The CDR3 loop spans 16 amino acids. Here the CDR3 reads CASSVPGRAEYNEQFF. The CDR3 DNA sequence: TGTGCCAGCAGCGTACCAGGAAGGGCTGAATACAATGAGCAGTTCTTC.

This chain connects TRBV7-8 to TRBJ2-3; 7 bases match TRBD2. The CDR3 totals 17 residues. Germline CDR1 and CDR2: SGHVS and FQNEAQ. After removal of 5 bases from V and 1 base from J, the junction contained 12 bases not matched to a gene. The CDR3 DNA sequence: TGTGCCAGCAGCCCTTGGGCGGGAGACGGTGGCACAGATACGCAGTATTTT. Its protein is CASSPWAGDGGTDTQYF.

The genes are TRBV28 and TRBJ2-7; a weak D match, TRBD2 (5 bases). The CDR3 is 13 residues long. Trimming took 3 bases from V and 3 from J, leaving 9 bases between them. Germline CDR1 MDHEN, CDR2 SYDVKM. The CDR3 reads CASSFGLNYEQYF. DNA for the CDR3: TGTGCCAGCAGTTTTGGACTTAACTACGAGCAGTACTTC.

This clone was seen just once. This sequence joins TRBV10-2 and TRBJ2-7, with a possible D match to TRBD1 (6 bases). The V gene's germline CDR1 is WSHSY and CDR2 SAAADI. V was shortened by 6 bases and J by 0 bases, with 9 bases between the two germline ends. The CDR3 sequence is 13 residues long. The CDR3 DNA sequence: TGCGCCAGCAGGGGCAGGGGCTCCTACGAGCAGTACTTC. This sequence encodes CASRGRGSYEQYF.

V and J are TRBV7-8 and TRBJ2-5; D not resolved. The CDR3 is 14 amino acids. Germline CDR1 reads SGHVS; CDR2 reads FQNEAQ. V was shortened by 5 bases and J by 5 bases, with 15 bases between the two germline ends. The CDR3 nucleotides are TGTGCCAGCAGCCCCGACGGCCCTCTTGAGACCCAGTACTTC. It translates to CASSPDGPLETQYF.

This rearrangement joins TRBV5-8 to TRBJ2-1; D might be TRBD1 (5 bases). Germline assignment: CDR1 SGHTS and CDR2 YDEGEE. The ends were cut back, 5 bases at V and 4 bases at J, with 16 bases in the middle. This CDR3 has 15 amino acids. CDR3 residues: CASSLPTVAYNEQFF. The CDR3, as DNA: TGTGCCAGCAGTTTACCGACAGTTGCATACAATGAGCAGTTCTTC.

This clone was seen only once. V gene TRBV7-8 combines with J gene TRBJ2-3, with 9 bases aligning to TRBD1. The CDR3 has 16 residues. Trimming took 5 bases from V and 5 from J; bases not matched to a gene: 11. The V gene's germline CDR1 is SGHVS and CDR2 FQNEAQ. The CDR3 sequence is CASSHPGTGSGDTQYF. In nucleotides, the CDR3 is TGTGCCAGCAGCCACCCCGGGACAGGGAGTGGAGATACGCAGTATTTT.

Notes on this clone: The same CDR3 arises from other DNA sequences in this sample as well. The chain links TRBV9 to TRBJ1-4; 7 bases agree with TRBD1. The germline CDR1 and CDR2 sequences are SGDLS and YYNGEE. V shed 4 bases, J shed 3 bases, and the junction held 3 bases outside the gene matches. This CDR3 has 14 amino acids. This CDR3 is CASSRQGANEKLFF. The CDR3 bases are TGTGCCAGCAGCAGACAGGGAGCTAATGAAAAACTGTTTTTT.

The CDR3: CASSAFASDTQYF. CDR3 sequence (DNA): TGTGCCAGCAGCGCCTTTGCCTCGGATACGCAGTATTTT. The chain carries TRBV9 and TRBJ2-3; no reliable D call. CDR1 SGDLS and CDR2 YYNGEE come from the germline V gene. The V and J ends lost 3 bases and 6 bases respectively, with 11 bases between them. The length of the CDR3 is 13 residues.

V and J are TRBV5-1 and TRBJ2-2; the D is unclear. Between the trimmed V and J ends, which lost 0 bases and 7 bases, there was a span of 16 bases. Germline CDR1 SGHRS, CDR2 YFSETQ. The CDR3 contains 16 residues. CDR3 region: CASSLAWVGSFGELFF. Written as DNA, the CDR3 is TGCGCCAGCAGCTTGGCCTGGGTTGGTAGCTTCGGGGAGCTGTTTTTT.

The rearrangement links TRBV2 to TRBJ2-7; 13 bases align to TRBD2. In germline, CDR1 is SNHLY, CDR2 FYNNEI. The CDR3 runs 17 residues. V trimming: 3 bases; J trimming: 2 bases; junction bases outside the gene matches: 7. Here the CDR3 reads CASSDTSGRVDPYEQYF. DNA of the CDR3: TGTGCCAGCAGTGATACTAGCGGGAGGGTAGATCCCTACGAGCAGTACTTC.

The chain carries TRBV14 and TRBJ2-1; 15 bases map to TRBD2. The CDR3 has 16 residues. The ends lost 3 bases at V and 7 bases at J; junction bases unmatched: 4. The germline V gene has CDR1 SGHDN and CDR2 FVKESK. CDR3 sequence reads: CASSHPGLAGGNEQFF. In DNA form, the CDR3 reads TGTGCCAGCAGCCATCCCGGACTAGCGGGAGGGAATGAGCAGTTCTTC.

The gene calls are TRBV4-2 and TRBJ1-2; D might be TRBD1 (6 bases). The CDR3 is 15 residues long. The V end was cut by 3 bases, the J end by 4 bases, with 15 bases between. The germline CDR1 and CDR2 sequences are LGHNA and YNFKEQ. The CDR3 bases are TGTGCCAGCAGCCACCGTACAGGGACTATCTATGGCTACACCTTC. It codes for CASSHRTGTIYGYTF.

V usage is TRBV7-9 and J usage is TRBJ2-1; 14 nucleotides match TRBD2. The germline CDR1 and CDR2 sequences are SEHNR and FQNEAQ (reference sequence). The CDR3 sequence is 15 residues long. Unmatched junction bases numbered 4, after V lost 4 bases and J lost 8 bases. CDR3 sequence: CASSSTTSGRDEQFF. In nucleotides, the CDR3 is TGTGCCAGCAGCTCGACGACTAGCGGGAGGGATGAGCAGTTCTTC.

The chain combines TRBV5-8 with TRBJ2-7; possibly TRBD2 for D (6 bases). Germline CDR1 and CDR2: SGHTS and YDEGEE. CDR3 length: 14 amino acids. The V and J ends lost 4 bases and 4 bases respectively, with 15 bases between them. The CDR3 bases are TGTGCCAGCAGCGAGATCCGGGAGTTGTACGAGCAGTACTTC. As protein: CASSEIRELYEQYF.

The chain employs TRBV7-3 and TRBJ2-5; D gene uncertain. The CDR3 loop spans 14 amino acids. The germline V gene has CDR1 SGHTA and CDR2 FQGTGA. V shed 2 bases and J shed 4 bases, with 11 bases lying between them. CDR3 sequence reads: CASSLVGFGETQYF. In DNA, the CDR3 is TGTGCCAGCAGCTTAGTAGGGTTTGGAGAGACCCAGTACTTC.

The CDR3 sequence is CASPPGLAGKSSYNEQFF. DNA for the CDR3: TGTGCCAGCCCCCCGGGACTAGCGGGGAAGAGCTCCTACAATGAGCAGTTCTTC. The chain is built from TRBV28 and TRBJ2-1; 13 bases match TRBD2. V lost 8 bases to trimming and J lost 0 bases; unmatched junction nucleotides: 10. Germline V lookup: CDR1 MDHEN, CDR2 SYDVKM. The CDR3 runs to 18 residues.

CDR3 sequence reads: CASSSRQDSYEQYF. For the CDR3, the DNA is TGTGCCAGCAGCTCGAGACAGGACTCCTACGAGCAGTACTTC. This rearrangement joins TRBV7-8 to TRBJ2-7; a weak D match, TRBD1 (6 bases). V was shortened by 4 bases and J by 0 bases, with 10 bases between the two germline ends. The CDR3 runs to 14 residues. Germline-derived CDR1 and CDR2 are SGHVS and FQNEAQ. The variable domain in full, with the rest retrieved from reference TRBV7-8 and TRBJ2-7, is GAGVSQSPRYKVAKRGQDVALRCDPISGHVSLFWYQQALGQGPEFLTYFQNEAQLDKSGLPSDRFFAERPEGSVSTLKIQRTQQEDSAVYLCASSSRQDSYEQYFGPGTRLTVT.

The V and J genes are TRBV6-4 and TRBJ2-7, with D possibly being TRBD1 (6 bases). Germline V lookup: CDR1 MRHNA, CDR2 SNTAGT. V was cut by 8 bases and J by 2 bases, with 19 bases left in between. The CDR3 length is 15 residues. As DNA, the CDR3 is TGTGCCAGCCGTCAGAAATCAGGGGCAACCTACGAGCAGTACTTC. This gives the protein CASRQKSGATYEQYF.

V and J are TRBV15 and TRBJ1-5; D perhaps matches TRBD1 (6 bases). Between the trimmed V and J ends, which lost 4 bases and 2 bases, there was a span of 12 bases. Germline V gene lookup returns CDR1 LNHNV and CDR2 YYDKDF (reference sequence). The CDR3 contains 15 residues. In nucleotides, the CDR3 is TGTGCCACCAGCACCCGGGACAATGGCAATCAGCCCCAGCATTTT. It codes for CATSTRDNGNQPQHF. Full variable domain (remainder filled in from reference TRBV15 and TRBJ1-5): DAMVIQNPRYQVTQFGKPVTLSCSQTLNHNVMYWYQQKSSQAPKLLFHYYDKDFNNEADTPDNFQSRRPNTSFCFLDIRSPGLGDTAMYLCATSTRDNGNQPQHFGDGTRLSIL.

This rearrangement joins TRBV5-1 to TRBJ2-1; 10 nucleotides line up with TRBD2. The J segment lost 7 bases and the V segment lost 0 bases, leaving 13 bases of the junction unmatched. CDR1 and CDR2 (germline): SGHRS, YFSETQ. The CDR3 contains 18 residues. The DNA of the CDR3 is TGCGCCAGCAGCTTGGCGCCTAGCGGGAGCCGCCTAGCAAATGAGCAGTTCTTC. Translation: CASSLAPSGSRLANEQFF.

CDR3 bases: TGTGCCAGCAGTTATGAGGGTGGACAGCCCCAGCATTTT. Encoded protein: CASSYEGGQPQHF. This chain links TRBV28 with TRBJ1-5; no firm D call. Trimming took 4 bases from V and 7 from J, leaving 11 bases between them. This CDR3 contains 13 residues. CDR1 and CDR2 (germline): MDHEN, SYDVKM.

This rearrangement joins TRBV11-3 to TRBJ2-1, with 9 bases matching TRBD2. V gave up 5 bases and J gave up 3 bases; unmatched junction bases: 11. This CDR3 comprises 17 residues. Germline loops: CDR1 SGHNT, CDR2 YENEEA. This chain's CDR3 is CASSPGRAGGVYNEQFF. The CDR3 DNA is TGTGCCAGCAGCCCGGGTCGGGCGGGAGGGGTCTACAATGAGCAGTTCTTC. The entire variable domain, with the rest obtained from reference TRBV11-3 and TRBJ2-1, is as follows: EAGVVQSPRYKIIEKKQPVAFWCNPISGHNTLYWYLQNLGQGPELLIRYENEEAVDDSQLPKDRFSAERLKGVDSTLKIQPAELGDSAVYLCASSPGRAGGVYNEQFFGPGTRLTVL.

Only one count was recorded for this clone. The rearrangement links TRBV4-1 to TRBJ1-4; 10 bases align to TRBD1. In germline, CDR1 is MGHRA, CDR2 YSYEKL. This CDR3 has 17 residues. Trimming took 4 bases from V and 4 from J; bases not matched to a gene: 9. CDR3 sequence (DNA): TGCGCCAGCAGCCCCGGGACAGGGGTAATCCTTAATGAAAAACTGTTTTTT. This encodes CASSPGTGVILNEKLFF.